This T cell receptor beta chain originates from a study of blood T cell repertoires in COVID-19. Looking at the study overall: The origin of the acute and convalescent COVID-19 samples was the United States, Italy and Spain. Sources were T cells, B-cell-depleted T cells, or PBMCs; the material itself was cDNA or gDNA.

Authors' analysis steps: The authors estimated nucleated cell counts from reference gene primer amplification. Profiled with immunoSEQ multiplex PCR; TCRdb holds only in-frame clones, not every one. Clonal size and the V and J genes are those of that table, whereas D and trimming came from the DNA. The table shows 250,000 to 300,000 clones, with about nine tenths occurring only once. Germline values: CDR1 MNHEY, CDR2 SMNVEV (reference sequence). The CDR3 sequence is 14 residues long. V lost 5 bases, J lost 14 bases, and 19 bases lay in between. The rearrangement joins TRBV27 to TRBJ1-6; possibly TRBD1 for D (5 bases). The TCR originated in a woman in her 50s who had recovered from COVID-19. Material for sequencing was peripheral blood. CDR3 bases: TGTGCCAGCAGTCCCACTCCCCTCGCGGGGGCCCTCCACTTT. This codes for CASSPTPLAGALHF.